This passage covers 25 T cell receptor beta chains from one sample sequenced in a study of T-cell memory formation after mild COVID-19. TCRdb re-analysed the 5' RACE reads in MiXCR, keeping a single row per CDR3 protein. The repertoire has roughly 280,000 distinct CDR3 sequences, around 8% of them found once; the top ten carry 20% to 25%. The sample taken for sequencing was PBMCs or a T cell subset sorted from them (not recorded which). The receptors come from a man aged 18-30 years who had mild COVID-19 (a few samples of this study predate the infection). Cell type and time point are not known.

The J gene is TRBJ1-6, the V gene TRBV5-1; maybe TRBD1 (5 bases). Trimming left V 4 bases short and J 8 bases short, with 13 bases between. In germline, CDR1 is SGHRS, CDR2 YFSETQ. This CDR3 is built from 14 residues. Here the CDR3 DNA reads TGCGCCAGCAGCCCAGGGACGGGAGATTCACCCCTCCACTTT. Its translation is CASSPGTGDSPLHF.

This clonotype was picked up many times. The genes are TRBV20-1 and TRBJ2-7; D not certain. The CDR3 sequence is 13 residues long. Germline CDR1 is DFQATT and CDR2 is SNEGSKA (reference sequence). Trimming took 1 base from V and 6 from J, leaving 13 bases between them. CDR3 residues: CSARAWSRLEQYF. DNA of the CDR3: TGCAGTGCTAGAGCGTGGAGTCGGCTCGAGCAGTACTTC.

This clonotype was detected ten times or more. The chain combines TRBV7-2 with TRBJ2-1, with TRBD1 matching over 8 bases. Trimming at V came to 1 base and at J to 12 bases, leaving 5 bases not matched to a gene. The CDR3 contains 13 residues. Germline CDR1 SGHTA, CDR2 FQGNSA. CDR3 nucleotides: TGTGCCAGCAGCTTAGGCGACAGGGGCTCGCAGTTCTTC. Its protein product is CASSLGDRGSQFF.

The rearrangement uses TRBV6-5 and TRBJ2-5; D is unresolved. Germline V gene data show CDR1 as MNHEY and CDR2 as SVGAGI. The V and J ends lost 8 bases and 5 bases respectively, with 24 bases between them. This CDR3 region has 16 residues. As DNA, the CDR3 is TGTGCCAGCGCGTCATTGGGATCGGACGGACGGGAGACCCAGTACTTC. Translated, it gives CASASLGSDGRETQYF.

This clonotype came up a few times. V is TRBV12-3 or TRBV12-4 and J is TRBJ1-2; TRBD1 is a possible D gene (6 bases). The CDR3 consists of 16 residues. V was shortened by 6 bases and J by 4 bases, with 21 bases between the two germline ends. The CDR3 nucleotides are TGTGCCAGCAGCTTTAATGGACAGACCTTTCTCTATGGCTACACCTTC. Protein product: CASSFNGQTFLYGYTF.

The chain couples TRBV4-3 to TRBJ2-1, with 7 nucleotides matching TRBD1. The junction had 12 bases not matched to a gene; V was cut back by 4 bases and J by 6 bases. CDR3 length equals 16 residues. Germline CDR1 LGHNA, CDR2 YSLEER. The CDR3 loop reads CASSPGQAGLPNEQFF. CDR3 in DNA: TGCGCCAGCAGCCCTGGACAGGCTGGCCTACCCAATGAGCAGTTCTTC.

This clonotype came up many times. One end of the junction is discordant with germline, which a read error may explain. V is TRBV12-3 or TRBV12-4 and J is TRBJ2-6; D is uncertain. The CDR3 is 13 residues long. This CDR3 reads CASSLGGANVLTF. DNA of the CDR3: TGTGCTAGCAGCCTGGGTGGGGCCAACGTCCTGACTTTC.

This clonotype has a handful of counts. The rearrangement links TRBV20-1 to TRBJ2-2; 11 nucleotides line up with TRBD1. The CDR3 runs to 16 residues. Germline trimming cut 6 bases from V and 5 bases from J; bases unmatched to any gene: 11. Germline V gene sequence: CDR1 DFQATT, CDR2 SNEGSKA (reference sequence). The CDR3 DNA follows: TGCAGTGCCCCGACCGGGACAGGGGGTATGACCGGGGAGCTGTTTTTT. It encodes CSAPTGTGGMTGELFF.

The chain recombines TRBV6-5 with TRBJ2-3; possibly TRBD1 or TRBD2 for D (5 bases each). V was pared by 5 bases and J by 0 bases, with 12 bases between. Germline V gene data show CDR1 as MNHEY and CDR2 as SVGAGI. The CDR3 has 15 amino acids. Written as DNA, the CDR3 is TGTGCCAGCAGTCGGTTGGGGGAGAGCACAGATACGCAGTATTTT. This translates into CASSRLGESTDTQYF.

This chain connects TRBV29-1 to TRBJ2-5; D is undetermined. Germline assignment: CDR1 SQVTM and CDR2 ANQGSEA. The CDR3 has 11 residues. V shed 6 bases and J shed 5 bases, with 10 bases lying between them. The CDR3 reads CSVRSSETQYF. In DNA, the CDR3 is TGCAGCGTCAGGTCTTCGGAGACCCAGTACTTC.

The rearrangement links TRBV5-6 to TRBJ1-2, with TRBD1 identical over 7 bases. From germline, CDR1 is SGHDT and CDR2 YYEEEE. The CDR3 is made up of 12 amino acids. V shed 1 base and J 7 bases; nucleotides not matched to a gene: 1. The CDR3 DNA follows: TGTGCCAGCAGCTTGAGGGGGCCTGGCTACACCTTC. It yields the protein CASSLRGPGYTF.

This clonotype was observed a few times. The chain recombines TRBV20-1 with TRBJ2-1; 8 bases map to TRBD2. V lost 2 bases to trimming and J lost 6 bases; unmatched junction nucleotides: 12. CDR1 and CDR2 from the germline V gene are DFQATT and SNEGSKA (reference sequence). The CDR3 totals 16 residues. CDR3 in DNA: TGCAGTGCTAGACCCCTTCGGGGGGGGCCTTTCAATGAGCAGTTCTTC. Protein sequence: CSARPLRGGPFNEQFF.

J is TRBJ1-1 and V is TRBV29-1, with TRBD1 matching 8 bases. With 7 bases clipped from V and 1 base from J, the junction kept 2 bases outside the gene matches. This CDR3 has 12 residues. Germline CDR1 is SQVTM and CDR2 is ANQGSEA. This chain's CDR3 is CSGDRQNTEAFF. As DNA, the CDR3 is TGCAGCGGGGACAGGCAGAACACTGAAGCTTTCTTT. The full variable domain, in which reference TRBV29-1 and TRBJ1-1 provide the parts outside the CDR3, is SAVISQKPSRDICQRGTSLTIQCQVDSQVTMMFWYRQQPGQSLTLIATANQGSEATYESGFVIDKFPISRPNLTFSTLTVSNMSPEDSSIYLCSGDRQNTEAFFGQGTRLTVV.

The J gene is TRBJ2-3, the V gene TRBV7-9, with a weak D call TRBD1 (6 bases). Per the germline V gene, CDR1 is SEHNR and CDR2 is FQNEAQ (reference sequence). The CDR3 totals 14 residues. V lost 6 bases, J lost 4 bases, and 14 bases lay in between. DNA for the CDR3: TGTGCCAGCAGAACCAACAGGGTGCCAGATACGCAGTATTTT. The encoded protein is CASRTNRVPDTQYF.

V usage is TRBV12-3 or TRBV12-4 and J usage is TRBJ2-5; no firm D call. This CDR3 region has 13 residues. The V end was cut by 3 bases, the J end by 2 bases, with 7 bases between. The CDR3 sequence: CASSFFLQETQYF. CDR3 nucleotide sequence: TGTGCCAGCAGTTTTTTCCTTCAAGAGACCCAGTACTTC.

This clonotype occurred many times. The chain couples TRBV7-9 to TRBJ1-1; TRBD1 agrees at 7 bases. V was pared by 5 bases and J by 1 base, with 4 bases of the junction left unmatched. This CDR3 has 14 residues. Germline V gene data show CDR1 as SEHNR and CDR2 as FQNEAQ (reference sequence). CDR3 residues: CASSGGQQNTEAFF. The CDR3 DNA sequence: TGTGCCAGCAGCGGGGGACAGCAGAACACTGAAGCTTTCTTT.

J is TRBJ1-6 and V is TRBV7-2; no clear D gene. The CDR3 runs to 12 residues. The germline V gene encodes CDR1 SGHTA and CDR2 FQGNSA. With 6 bases removed from V and 8 bases from J, the gap between germline ends came to 8 bases. CDR3 loop: CASSWRDSPLHF. Here the CDR3 DNA reads TGTGCCAGCAGTTGGAGGGATTCACCCCTCCACTTT. The full variable domain, in which reference TRBV7-2 and TRBJ1-6 provide the parts outside the CDR3, is GAGVSQSPSNKVTEKGKDVELRCDPISGHTALYWYRQSLGQGLEFLIYFQGNSAPDKSGLPSDRFSAERTGGSVSTLTIQRTQQEDSAVYLCASSWRDSPLHFGNGTRLTVT.

The rearrangement links TRBV19 to TRBJ1-5, with a weak D call TRBD1 (6 bases). This CDR3 spans 14 amino acids. The germline V gene has CDR1 LNHDA and CDR2 SQIVND (reference sequence). V was cut by 2 bases and J by 9 bases, with 14 bases left in between. CDR3 sequence (DNA): TGTGCCAGTAGTATATCTGGGGGCGGATGGCCCCAGCATTTT. Translation gives CASSISGGGWPQHF.

Many counts were recorded for this clonotype. This rearrangement joins TRBV5-1 to TRBJ2-3; 9 bases agree with TRBD1. CDR1 is SGHRS, CDR2 YFSETQ, per germline. The CDR3 totals 16 residues. The junction had 5 bases not matched to a gene; V was cut back by 2 bases and J by 1 base. The chain's CDR3 is CASSLQGAVRTDTQYF. In DNA, the CDR3 is TGCGCCAGCAGCTTACAGGGGGCTGTTCGCACAGATACGCAGTATTTT.

This clonotype has just a few counts. This chain connects TRBV6-5 to TRBJ1-6, with 8 nucleotides matching TRBD1. Per germline, CDR1 MNHEY and CDR2 SVGAGI. CDR3 size: 14 residues. The J segment lost 8 bases and the V segment lost 0 bases, leaving 0 bases of the junction unmatched. The CDR3 protein is CASSYSTGDSPLHF. The DNA for the CDR3 is TGTGCCAGCAGTTACTCGACAGGGGATTCACCCCTCCACTTT.

In its sample, this clonotype was seen a few times. The chain combines TRBV4-3 with TRBJ2-7; D not resolved. CDR3 size: 15 residues. Trimming removed 1 base at V and 3 bases at J, with 13 bases between. The germline V gene encodes CDR1 LGHNA and CDR2 YSLEER. The CDR3 DNA follows: TGCGCCAGCAGCCAAGTCATCGGCAGCCTCTACGAGCAGTACTTC. Protein sequence: CASSQVIGSLYEQYF.

This clonotype was picked up many times. The chain couples TRBV7-2 to TRBJ1-2; weak D call: TRBD1 (6 bases). Germline loops: CDR1 SGHTA, CDR2 FQGNSA. Trimming shortened V by 5 bases and J by 8 bases, and 15 bases separated the two germline ends. CDR3 length: 13 amino acids. CDR3: CASSPGQPTGYTF. The DNA for the CDR3 is TGTGCCAGCAGCCCTGGACAGCCAACGGGCTACACCTTC.

A few counts support this clonotype. The V and J genes are TRBV6-5 and TRBJ1-1; D is possibly TRBD1 (5 bases). V lost 8 bases and J lost 0, with 10 bases in between. Germline V gene sequence: CDR1 MNHEY, CDR2 SVGAGI. The CDR3 has 13 residues. Written as DNA, the CDR3 is TGTGCCAGCCTAGACAGATTGAACACTGAAGCTTTCTTT. Protein: CASLDRLNTEAFF.

This clonotype occurred a few times. V is TRBV5-1 and J is TRBJ1-1; D not certain. This CDR3 has 12 residues. V was clipped by 0 bases and J by 11 bases, with 11 bases between them. CDR1 and CDR2 (germline): SGHRS, YFSETQ. CDR3 region: CASSLAGQTAFF. As DNA, the CDR3 is TGCGCCAGCAGCTTGGCCGGGCAAACCGCTTTCTTT.

This clonotype was detected many times. This rearrangement joins TRBV4-3 to TRBJ2-2; no definite D call. From germline, CDR1 is LGHNA and CDR2 YSLEER. V was cut by 0 bases and J by 5 bases, with 7 bases left in between. The length of the CDR3 is 14 residues. CDR3 nucleotide sequence: TGCGCCAGCAGCCAAGATGGGGATACCGGGGAGCTGTTTTTT. It is translated as CASSQDGDTGELFF.